This TCR beta chain is from a study of blood T cell repertoires in COVID-19. Method: immunoSEQ multiplex PCR; TCRdb's copy keeps in-frame clones and lacks some. The data show a few hundred thousand clones, roughly nine tenths seen once. The CDR3 length is 12 residues. The germline CDR1 and CDR2 sequences are WSHSY and SAAADI. V lost 8 bases, J lost 5 bases, and 12 bases lay in between. The sample taken for sequencing was PBMCs or T cells enriched from blood (not recorded which). The rearrangement links TRBV10-2 to TRBJ1-2, with unresolved D. This sequence was found in a woman younger than 45 who had recovered from COVID-19. The CDR3 nucleotides are TGCGCCAGCGCTACAGAGCAATATGGCTACACCTTC. Translation gives CASATEQYGYTF.